This TCR beta chain originates from a study of T cells after yellow fever vaccination. Losses at the gene ends were 4 bases for V and 5 bases for J; bases not matched to a gene: 6. The CDR3 extends over 14 amino acids. In germline, CDR1 is SGDLS, CDR2 YYNGEE. This clonotype was detected only a few times. TCRdb redid the calling of the 5' RACE reads with MiXCR, one entry per CDR3 protein. Of around 350,000 distinct CDR3 sequences listed, roughly 12% were seen once; the top ten hold more than 15%. The receptor was derived from a young man who received the YFV17D yellow fever vaccine. Sample: PBMCs, taken on the day of the first yellow fever vaccination. The chain links TRBV9 to TRBJ1-5; TRBD1 matches 7 bases. DNA of the CDR3: TGTGCCAGCAGCTCGACAGGGCATCATCAGCCCCAGCATTTT. Amino acids: CASSSTGHHQPQHF.